Below are 26 T cell receptor beta chains sequenced from a single sample in a study of cytomegalovirus exposure and HLA in healthy donors (dated by TCRdb to 2016 to 2017). Receptor amplification or capture employed the immunoSEQ multiplex PCR assay. For the multiplex PCR, a mixture combining 60 forward primers for TCR Vbeta segments and 13 reverse primers for TCR Jbeta segments was used. TCRdb retrieved this table from immuneACCESS and kept in-frame rearrangements only. Not all clones are present; in checked studies, unresolved V genes account for under half, and no reason is known for the remainder. The sample records around 55,000 clones, about 67% of which are singletons. About 35% of the sample rests with the top ten. The sequencing sample was made of PBMCs. The receptors stem from a man aged 40-50 years in good health and CMV-seropositive.

The chain couples TRBV19 to TRBJ2-5; D ambiguous. V was pared by 3 bases and J by 2 bases, with 7 bases between. The germline gives CDR1 LNHDA, CDR2 SQIVND (reference sequence). This CDR3 spans 13 amino acids. Written as DNA, the CDR3 is TGTGCCAGTAGTATGTCGGTTCAAGAGACCCAGTACTTC. The encoded protein is CASSMSVQETQYF. Based on the CDR3 plus reference TRBV19 and TRBJ2-5, the full variable domain is DGGITQSPKYLFRKEGQNVTLSCEQNLNHDAMYWYRQDPGQGLRLIYYSQIVNDFQKGDIAEGYSVSREKKESFPLTVTSAQKNPTAFYLCASSMSVQETQYFGPGTRLLVL.

This clone has only a few counts. The chain recombines TRBV7-9 with TRBJ2-3; tentatively, D is TRBD2 (7 bases). V was cut by 0 bases and J by 5 bases, with 15 bases left in between. This CDR3 has 16 amino acids. CDR1 SEHNR and CDR2 FQNEAQ come from the germline V gene (reference sequence). The CDR3 loop reads CASSLALGGAKDTQYF. As DNA, the CDR3 is TGTGCCAGCAGCTTAGCGCTTGGGGGGGCGAAAGATACGCAGTATTTT.

This chain uses TRBV5-5 with TRBJ2-5; 11 bases agree with TRBD1. This CDR3 is 15 amino acids long. CDR1 SGHKS and CDR2 YYEKEE come from the germline V gene (reference sequence). V dropped 3 bases and J dropped 3; count of bases not matched to a gene: 4. DNA of the CDR3: TGTGCCAGCAGCTCACGGACAGGGGGCGAAGAGACCCAGTACTTC. It translates to CASSSRTGGEETQYF.

The chain has TRBV5-4 and TRBJ2-1, with D possibly being TRBD2 (5 bases). Germline V gene lookup returns CDR1 SGHNT and CDR2 YYREEE (reference sequence). Trimming took off 0 bases at V and 0 bases at J, with 10 bases between the two ends. The CDR3 is 16 amino acids. In DNA form, the CDR3 reads TGTGCCAGCAGCTTGGGGACTCACAGCTCCTACAATGAGCAGTTCTTC. Its protein product is CASSLGTHSSYNEQFF.

The chain uses TRBV5-1 and TRBJ2-7; 10 bases are shared with TRBD1. The germline V gene has CDR1 SGHRS and CDR2 YFSETQ. This CDR3 comprises 14 residues. J was trimmed by 7 bases and V by 2 bases; bases with no gene match: 6. The DNA of the CDR3 is TGCGCCAGCAGCTTCCAGGGACAGGGGAGGGAGCAGTACTTC. Its protein is CASSFQGQGREQYF.

This clone was detected a few times. The CDR3 coding sequence is TGTGCCAGCAGCGATCGGACAGGGGCTGAGAACACTGAAGCTTTCTTT. Translating it yields CASSDRTGAENTEAFF. The gene calls are TRBV5-4 and TRBJ1-1, with 9 bases matching TRBD1. Germline CDR1 is SGHNT and CDR2 is YYREEE (reference sequence). The CDR3 consists of 16 residues. After removal of 4 bases from V and 1 base from J, the junction contained 8 bases not matched to a gene.

This rearrangement joins TRBV5-1 to TRBJ1-5, with 7 positions matching TRBD1. From germline, CDR1 is SGHRS and CDR2 YFSETQ. The J segment lost 2 bases and the V segment lost 1 base, leaving 3 bases of the junction unmatched. The CDR3 covers 15 residues. CDR3 coding DNA: TGCGCCAGCAGCTTGTCAGGGGGAGGCAATCAGCCCCAGCATTTT. This encodes CASSLSGGGNQPQHF.

The chain has TRBV4-1 and TRBJ1-3; D is uncertain. Germline CDR1 and CDR2: MGHRA and YSYEKL. The V gene lost 0 bases and the J gene lost 0 bases, with 12 bases spanning the gap. The CDR3 is 17 amino acids. CDR3 region: CASSQDGFRPSGNTIYF. DNA of the CDR3: TGCGCCAGCAGCCAAGACGGTTTCAGGCCCTCTGGAAACACCATATATTTT.

The gene calls are TRBV5-1 and TRBJ1-2, with 9 bases identical to TRBD1. CDR3 length equals 16 residues. Germline CDR1 is SGHRS and CDR2 is YFSETQ. With V trimmed by 0 bases and J by 2 bases, 5 bases remained unmatched. The CDR3 DNA follows: TGCGCCAGCAGCTTGGGGACAGGGGAAGACAACTATGGCTACACCTTC. Its protein product is CASSLGTGEDNYGYTF.

This clone was detected a few times. The chain combines TRBV5-1 with TRBJ2-7; TRBD1 matches at 7 bases. V shed 1 base and J 3 bases; nucleotides not matched to a gene: 4. The germline V gene has CDR1 SGHRS and CDR2 YFSETQ. The CDR3 has 14 residues. Written as DNA, the CDR3 is TGCGCCAGCAGCTTGACAGGGGATGTCTACGAGCAGTACTTC. This translates into CASSLTGDVYEQYF.

This clone was counted once. The chain carries TRBV5-1 and TRBJ1-5; TRBD1 might be the D (5 bases). The CDR3 spans 15 residues. The ends were cut back, 0 bases at V and 2 bases at J, with 9 bases in the middle. Germline-derived CDR1 and CDR2 are SGHRS and YFSETQ. The CDR3 DNA reads as TGCGCCAGCAGCTTGGAAGGGGCGGGCAATCAGCCCCAGCATTTT. Its translation: CASSLEGAGNQPQHF.

The V call is TRBV5-6, the J call TRBJ1-3; TRBD1 might be the D (6 bases). The CDR3 sequence is 17 residues long. Germline V CDR1 and CDR2: SGHDT, YYEEEE. V dropped 4 bases and J dropped 0 bases, with 17 bases sitting between them. CDR3 in DNA: TGTGCCAGCAGCCCCTGGACAGCTTCCAGCTCTGGAAACACCATATATTTT. Translated, it gives CASSPWTASSSGNTIYF.

The chain carries TRBV5-8 and TRBJ2-1, with D maybe TRBD2 (7 bases). V lost 5 bases and J 6 bases, leaving 15 bases between the germline ends. There are 14 residues in the CDR3. Germline V lookup: CDR1 SGHTS, CDR2 YDEGEE. CDR3 in amino acids: CASREGGVGNEQFF. The CDR3, as DNA: TGTGCCAGCAGGGAGGGGGGGGTCGGCAATGAGCAGTTCTTC.

Points on this clone: Additional DNA sequences in this sample encode the identical CDR3. The chain couples TRBV5-1 to TRBJ2-1; tentatively, D is TRBD2 (5 bases). Germline values: CDR1 SGHRS, CDR2 YFSETQ. The CDR3 runs to 16 residues. With 0 bases removed from V and 0 bases from J, the gap between germline ends came to 10 bases. Here the CDR3 reads CASSLGYRGSYNEQFF. The CDR3 nucleotides read TGCGCCAGCAGCTTGGGTTACCGGGGCTCCTACAATGAGCAGTTCTTC.

This clone was detected a few times. The rearrangement joins TRBV6-6 to TRBJ2-3, with D perhaps TRBD2 (5 bases). The CDR3 length is 14 residues. Germline V lookup: CDR1 MNHNY, CDR2 SVGAGI (reference sequence). The germline V and J ends were trimmed by 6 bases and 6 bases, with 16 bases remaining between them. The CDR3 sequence is CASRIGLERDTQYF. As DNA, the CDR3 is TGTGCCAGCAGGATTGGACTCGAGCGGGATACGCAGTATTTT.

This rearrangement joins TRBV5-6 to TRBJ2-7, with 11 bases lining up with TRBD1. Unmatched junction bases numbered 3, after V lost 2 bases and J lost 5 bases. CDR3 length: 14 residues. CDR1 is SGHDT and CDR2 is YYEEEE in the germline V gene. The CDR3 region has the DNA TGTGCCAGCAGCTTATGGACAGGGGGCGACGAGCAGTACTTC. As protein: CASSLWTGGDEQYF.

The chain links TRBV25-1 to TRBJ2-3; TRBD2 agrees at 10 bases. From germline, CDR1 is MGHDK and CDR2 SYGVNS. After removal of 1 base from V and 4 bases from J, the junction contained 5 bases not matched to a gene. The CDR3 is 16 amino acids. The CDR3 DNA follows: TGTGCCAGCAGTGAATCGGCTAGCGGGGGAGCAGATACGCAGTATTTT. Encoded protein: CASSESASGGADTQYF.

V and J are TRBV5-6 and TRBJ2-5, with D perhaps matching TRBD2 (5 bases). The CDR3 is made up of 14 amino acids. Germline CDR1 SGHDT, CDR2 YYEEEE. V was clipped by 3 bases and J by 2 bases, with 11 bases between them. The CDR3 coding sequence is TGTGCCAGCAGCTCTGCGGGTCCGCAAGAGACCCAGTACTTC. It yields the protein CASSSAGPQETQYF. The full variable domain, with the rest looked up from reference TRBV5-6 and TRBJ2-5, is DAGVTQSPTHLIKTRGQQVTLRCSPKSGHDTVSWYQQALGQGPQFIFQYYEEEERQRGNFPDRFSGHQFPNYSSELNVNALLLGDSALYLCASSSAGPQETQYFGPGTRLLVL.

This clone was seen a few times. V usage is TRBV4-1 and J usage is TRBJ2-7; TRBD1 matches at 9 bases. Trimming at V came to 4 bases and at J to 5 bases, leaving 3 bases not matched to a gene. This CDR3 comprises 13 residues. From germline, CDR1 is MGHRA and CDR2 YSYEKL. The CDR3 region has the DNA TGCGCCAGCAGCCCTACAGGGGGCAACGAGCAGTACTTC. This codes for CASSPTGGNEQYF.

The CDR3 is CASSEALSHLGGYTF. DNA of the CDR3: TGTGCCAGCAGTGAAGCGCTTAGTCACCTAGGCGGCTACACCTTC. The chain employs TRBV2 and TRBJ1-2; no firm D call. The V end was cut by 0 bases, the J end by 8 bases, with 16 bases between. Germline CDR1 reads SNHLY; CDR2 reads FYNNEI. The CDR3 has 15 amino acids. Complete variable domain (other parts from reference TRBV2 and TRBJ1-2): EPEVTQTPSHQVTQMGQEVILRCVPISNHLYFYWYRQILGQKVEFLVSFYNNEISEKSEIFDDQFSVERPDGSNFTLKIRSTKLEDSAMYFCASSEALSHLGGYTFGSGTRLTVV.

V is TRBV6-1 and J is TRBJ2-7; TRBD1 matches 9 bases. The CDR3 extends over 15 amino acids. With V trimmed by 2 bases and J by 1 base, 3 bases remained unmatched. Germline V gene lookup returns CDR1 MNHNS and CDR2 SASEGT. DNA for the CDR3: TGTGCCAGCAGTGAAAAGGGACAGGGTTCCTACGAGCAGTACTTC. The encoded protein is CASSEKGQGSYEQYF.

The chain has TRBV29-1 and TRBJ1-5, with 8 bases matching TRBD1. CDR1 and CDR2 from the germline V gene are SQVTM and ANQGSEA. The CDR3 consists of 12 residues. J lost 6 bases, V lost 6 bases, and 4 bases had no gene match. The CDR3 sequence: CSVGQGGQPQHF. CDR3 bases: TGCAGCGTAGGACAGGGCGGTCAGCCCCAGCATTTT. Looking up the rest from reference TRBV29-1 and TRBJ1-5 gives the full variable domain: SAVISQKPSRDICQRGTSLTIQCQVDSQVTMMFWYRQQPGQSLTLIATANQGSEATYESGFVIDKFPISRPNLTFSTLTVSNMSPEDSSIYLCSVGQGGQPQHFGDGTRLSIL.

V is TRBV5-4 and J is TRBJ2-7; possible D gene TRBD2, 5 bases. Trimming took off 3 bases at V and 0 bases at J, with 13 bases between the two ends. This CDR3 has 15 amino acids. Germline V gene lookup returns CDR1 SGHNT and CDR2 YYREEE (reference sequence). CDR3 amino acids: CASSSKVGSSYEQYF. The CDR3 DNA sequence: TGTGCCAGCAGCTCTAAGGTGGGGAGCTCCTACGAGCAGTACTTC.

This clone was seen a handful of times. DNA for the CDR3: TGTGCCAGCAGTGAAATTCGCCAGGGCAAAAACACCATATATTTT. This sequence encodes CASSEIRQGKNTIYF. The chain links TRBV6-1 to TRBJ1-3; D is possibly TRBD1 (5 bases). The germline CDR1 and CDR2 sequences are MNHNS and SASEGT. V lost 2 bases and J 6 bases, leaving 14 bases between the germline ends. The CDR3 runs 15 residues.

This sequence joins TRBV30 and TRBJ1-2, with TRBD1 as a possible D gene (5 bases). The CDR3 contains 14 residues. V was pared by 4 bases and J by 7 bases, with 19 bases between. In germline, CDR1 is GTSNPN, CDR2 SVGIG (reference sequence). This CDR3 reads CAWTPQGPLSGYTF. CDR3 nucleotide sequence: TGTGCCTGGACCCCCCAGGGTCCCCTGAGTGGCTACACCTTC.

The V gene is TRBV11-1, the J gene TRBJ1-2; TRBD1 is a possible D gene (6 bases). This CDR3 has 18 residues. The V end lost 5 bases, the J end lost 6 bases, and 28 bases lay between the germline ends. CDR1 SGHAT and CDR2 FQDESV come from the germline V gene (reference sequence). CDR3 residues: CASSLWPGQTTRRHGYTF. In DNA form, the CDR3 reads TGTGCCAGCAGCCTGTGGCCAGGACAGACAACTAGGAGACATGGCTACACCTTC.